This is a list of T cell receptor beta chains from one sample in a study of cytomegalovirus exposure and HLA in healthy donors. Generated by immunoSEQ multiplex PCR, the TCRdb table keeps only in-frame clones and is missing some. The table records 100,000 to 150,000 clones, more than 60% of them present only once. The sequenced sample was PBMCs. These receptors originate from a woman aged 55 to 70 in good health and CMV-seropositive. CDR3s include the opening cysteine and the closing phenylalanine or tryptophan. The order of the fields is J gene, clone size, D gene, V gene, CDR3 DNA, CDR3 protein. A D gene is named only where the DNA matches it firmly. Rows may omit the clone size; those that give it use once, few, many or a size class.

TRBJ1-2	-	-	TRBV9	TGTGCCAGCAGCCCGGGGGGGACACAGGCTAACTATGGCTACACCTTC	CASSPGGTQANYGYTF
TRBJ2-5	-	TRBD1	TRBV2	TGTGCCAGCAGTTACTGGACAGGGCAAGAGACCCAGTACTTC	CASSYWTGQETQYF
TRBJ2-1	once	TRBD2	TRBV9	TGTGCCAGCAGCGAAAACCCCGGGACTAGCGGATACAATGAGCAGTTCTTC	CASSENPGTSGYNEQFF
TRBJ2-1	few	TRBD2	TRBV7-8	TGTGCCAGCAGCTTAGATGGCGGGAGAAGACCCTACAATGAGCAGTTCTTC	CASSLDGGRRPYNEQFF
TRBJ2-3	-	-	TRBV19	TGTGCCAGTAGTAGCCGGGATTATGCTTTCACAGATACGCAGTATTTT	CASSSRDYAFTDTQYF
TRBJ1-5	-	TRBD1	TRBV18	TGTGCCAGCTCGCAGACAGGGGGCAATCAGCCCCAGCATTTT	CASSQTGGNQPQHF
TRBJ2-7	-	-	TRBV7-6	TGTGCCAGCAGCTTAGCGCTTAGAGGGCCGCTCTCCTACGAGCAGTACTTC	CASSLALRGPLSYEQYF
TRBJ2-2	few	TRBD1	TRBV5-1	TGCGCCAGCAGCTTGGCGGACAGGGTAGGAACCGGGGAGCTGTTTTTT	CASSLADRVGTGELFF
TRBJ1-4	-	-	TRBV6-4	TGTGCCAGCATCCGCAGTCTGGATGAAAAACTGTTTTTT	CASIRSLDEKLFF
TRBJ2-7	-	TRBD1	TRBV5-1	TGCGCCAGCACCGCTGGACAGGGGCCCTACGAGCAGTACTTC	CASTAGQGPYEQYF
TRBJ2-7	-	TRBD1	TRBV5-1	TGCGCCAGCGGACAGGGGACTACCTACGAGCAGTACTTC	CASGQGTTYEQYF
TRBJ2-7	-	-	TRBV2	TGTGCCAGCGTACAGGGCTACGAGCAGTACTTC	CASVQGYEQYF
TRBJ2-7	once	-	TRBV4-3	TGCGCCAGCAGCCAAGATTATGGCCCTCCTAGTTACGAGCAGTACTTC	CASSQDYGPPSYEQYF
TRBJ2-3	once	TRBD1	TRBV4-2	TGTGCCAGCAGCCCGACGAGGACAGGGACCCGAGATACGCAGTATTTT	CASSPTRTGTRDTQYF
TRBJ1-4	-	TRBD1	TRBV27	TGTGCCAGCAGTGAGGACAGGGGCTATGAAAAACTGTTTTTT	CASSEDRGYEKLFF
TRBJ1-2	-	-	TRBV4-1	TGCGCCAGCAGCCACCTGACAACGGGGGTCTATGGCTACACCTTC	CASSHLTTGVYGYTF
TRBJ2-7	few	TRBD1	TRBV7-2	TGTGCCAGCAGCAACAGGGGATTAGCCGAGCAGTACTTC	CASSNRGLAEQYF
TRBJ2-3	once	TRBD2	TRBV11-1	TGTGCCAGCAGCTTAATGGGCGGGGGTAGCACAGATACGCAGTATTTT	CASSLMGGGSTDTQYF
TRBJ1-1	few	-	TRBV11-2	TGTGCCAGCAGCCTCCCAAGAGGGGGACGGTTGAACACTGAAGCTTTCTTT	CASSLPRGGRLNTEAFF
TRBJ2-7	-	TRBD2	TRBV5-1	TGCGCCAGCAGCGGCGGGACTAGCGCACACGAGCAGTACTTC	CASSGGTSAHEQYF
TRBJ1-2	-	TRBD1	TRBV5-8	TGTGCCAGCAGGGGACAGGGGGAGGGCTATGGCTACACCTTC	CASRGQGEGYGYTF
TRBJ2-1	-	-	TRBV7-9	TGTTCCAGCAGACCACTAGCCCCGGGGCAGTTCTTC	CSSRPLAPGQFF
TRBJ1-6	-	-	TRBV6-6	TGTGCCAGCACCCGTACAGGGAATTCACCCCTCCACTTT	CASTRTGNSPLHF
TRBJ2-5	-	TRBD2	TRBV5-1	TGCGCCAGCAGCTTGGCCCTAGCGGGAGGTGGGGAGGAGACCCAGTACTTC	CASSLALAGGGEETQYF
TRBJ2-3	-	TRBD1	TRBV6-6	TGTGCCAGCAGCCGGGACAGGGGGCGAGATACGCAGTATTTT	CASSRDRGRDTQYF
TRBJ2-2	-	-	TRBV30	TGTGCCTGGAGTGTAGTTGTCAGGGGAACCGGGGAGCTGTTTTTT	CAWSVVVRGTGELFF